The 22 T cell receptor beta chains below come from one sample, sequenced in a study of spatial heterogeneity in lung cancer. Study conclusions and caveats: Higher tumor mutation counts went along with higher counts of expanded intratumoral alpha and beta TCRs.

Time point in this sample: sample taken at primary tumor resection. TCRdb redid the calling of the 5' RACE reads with MiXCR, one entry per CDR3 protein. Altogether 25,000 to 30,000 distinct CDR3 sequences are present, 7% to 7.5% being singletons, with the ten largest covering over 20%. What these receptors recognize is not known. The sequencing used lung tumor tissue, collected at surgery. These receptors originate from a male donor with early-stage non-small cell lung cancer.

This chain connects TRBV6-6 to TRBJ1-1, with a tentative D call TRBD1 (6 bases). V lost 7 bases and J 5 bases, leaving 14 bases between the germline ends. CDR3 length: 13 amino acids. Germline CDR1 MNHNY, CDR2 SVGAGI (reference sequence). The CDR3 nucleotides read TGTGCCAGCACCCTCACAGGGTATACTGAAGCTTTCTTT. Protein: CASTLTGYTEAFF.

This clonotype was counted at least ten times. This chain connects TRBV7-9 to TRBJ2-7; D might be TRBD1 (5 bases). Between the trimmed V and J ends, which lost 2 bases and 2 bases, there was a span of 10 bases. The CDR3 runs 14 residues. CDR1 SEHNR and CDR2 FQNEAQ come from the germline V gene (reference sequence). CDR3 loop: CASSLRDSTYEQYF. CDR3 coding DNA: TGTGCCAGCAGCTTACGCGACAGCACCTACGAGCAGTACTTC.

This clonotype was counted between two and nine times. V gene TRBV12-3 or TRBV12-4 combines with J gene TRBJ2-5; D is unclear. The CDR3 loop spans 14 amino acids. Trimming cost V 2 bases and J 1 base, with 8 bases left between them. The CDR3 region is CASSLSRFQETQYF. The CDR3 DNA reads as TGTGCCAGCAGTTTAAGTAGATTCCAAGAGACCCAGTACTTC.

This clonotype was seen ten or more times. As DNA, the CDR3 is TGTGCCAGCAGCTTCGATCGGACCAGGACTGGCGGGGAGCTGTTTTTT. Its translation is CASSFDRTRTGGELFF. The chain uses TRBV7-8 and TRBJ2-2, with D perhaps TRBD2 (5 bases). Germline loops: CDR1 SGHVS, CDR2 FQNEAQ. The V gene lost 3 bases and the J gene lost 7 bases, with 18 bases spanning the gap. The CDR3 covers 16 residues.

Only a few counts were recorded for this clonotype. V is TRBV9 and J is TRBJ2-5; D is uncertain. The CDR3 runs 15 residues. Germline V lookup: CDR1 SGDLS, CDR2 YYNGEE. Trimming left V 0 bases short and J 5 bases short, with 14 bases between. The chain's CDR3 is CASSVAAAFLETQYF. The DNA for the CDR3 is TGTGCCAGCAGCGTAGCGGCGGCATTCTTGGAGACCCAGTACTTC.

This clonotype has a count of ten or more. The chain couples TRBV6-5 to TRBJ2-5; TRBD1 matches 9 bases. After removal of 2 bases from V and 5 bases from J, the junction contained 9 bases not matched to a gene. This CDR3 spans 16 amino acids. CDR1 is MNHEY, CDR2 SVGAGI, per germline. The CDR3 DNA reads as TGTGCCAGCAGTTACGACGGACAGGGGCTATCGGAGACCCAGTACTTC. It specifies CASSYDGQGLSETQYF.

The rearrangement uses TRBV3-1 and TRBJ2-7, with a tentative D call TRBD2 (6 bases). V was cut by 4 bases and J by 3 bases, with 19 bases left in between. Germline V lookup: CDR1 LGHDT, CDR2 YNNKEL (reference sequence). The CDR3 contains 16 residues. In DNA form, the CDR3 reads TGTGCCAGCAGCCCTGAGGGCACCACGGGGGACTACGAGCAGTACTTC. Translating it yields CASSPEGTTGDYEQYF.

This clonotype was recorded at least ten times. This chain connects TRBV4-3 to TRBJ1-1; the D gene is possibly TRBD1 (6 bases). Germline CDR1 is LGHNA and CDR2 is YSLEER. Trimming cost V 0 bases and J 6 bases, with 17 bases left between them. The CDR3 covers 16 residues. The CDR3 region is CASSQDGTGFGAEAFF. The CDR3 DNA reads as TGCGCCAGCAGCCAAGACGGAACAGGGTTCGGTGCTGAAGCTTTCTTT.

The chain employs TRBV12-3 or TRBV12-4 and TRBJ1-5; D remains unclear. V lost 3 bases, J lost 0 bases, and 3 bases lay in between. This CDR3 contains 13 residues. The chain's CDR3 is CASSFSSNQPQHF. DNA for the CDR3: TGTGCCAGCAGTTTTAGTAGCAATCAGCCCCAGCATTTT.

This clonotype is labeled as medium-sized. The chain combines TRBV28 with TRBJ2-3, with TRBD2 matching over 7 bases. V was pared by 5 bases and J by 1 base, with 3 bases of the junction left unmatched. The CDR3 extends over 14 amino acids. The germline CDR1 and CDR2 sequences are MDHEN and SYDVKM. The CDR3 coding sequence is TGTGCCAGCAGTCTCCGGGGGGGCACAGATACGCAGTATTTT. This gives the protein CASSLRGGTDTQYF.

This clonotype was detected a few times. The chain carries TRBV6-1 and TRBJ2-3; 7 nucleotides align to TRBD1. The CDR3 sequence is 15 residues long. Germline values: CDR1 MNHNS, CDR2 SASEGT. V gave up 1 base and J gave up 2 bases; unmatched junction bases: 3. CDR3: CASSEGTGITDTQYF. The CDR3 DNA sequence: TGTGCCAGCAGTGAAGGGACAGGAATCACAGATACGCAGTATTTT.

A remark on this clonotype: Being one base from a much bigger clone, this may be a read error. This chain joins TRBV5-4 and TRBJ2-3; 12 bases align to TRBD1. The CDR3 contains 15 residues. J lost 4 bases, V lost 5 bases, and 5 bases had no gene match. Germline values: CDR1 SGHNT, CDR2 YYREEE (reference sequence). CDR3 in amino acids: CASSRDRGLSDTQYF. The CDR3 bases are TGTGCCAGCAGTCGGGACAGGGGGCTATCAGATACGCAGTATTTT.

This clonotype was seen many times. This rearrangement joins TRBV7-6 to TRBJ2-5, with D maybe TRBD2 (5 bases). The V and J ends lost 6 bases and 3 bases respectively, with 8 bases between them. Germline V CDR1 and CDR2: SGHVS, FNYEAQ. The CDR3 is 12 residues long. DNA for the CDR3: TGTGCCAGCAGGGGGAGAGAAGAGACCCAGTACTTC. Translating gives CASRGREETQYF.

For this clonotype: This clone may be a read error of a much larger clone one base away. The chain carries TRBV15 and TRBJ2-2, with TRBD2 as a possible D gene (5 bases). This CDR3 region has 13 residues. The germline V gene encodes CDR1 LNHNV and CDR2 YYDKDF (reference sequence). Trimming left V 3 bases short and J 7 bases short, with 9 bases between. CDR3: CATSSNRGGELFF. CDR3 nucleotide sequence: TGTGCCACCAGCAGTAACCGGGGCGGGGAGCTGTTTTTT.

This clonotype showed up many times. The rearrangement links TRBV15 to TRBJ2-5; 8 bases map to TRBD1. J was trimmed by 5 bases and V by 6 bases; bases with no gene match: 2. The length of the CDR3 is 12 residues. CDR1 and CDR2 from the germline V gene are LNHNV and YYDKDF (reference sequence). CDR3 in DNA: TGTGCCACCAGTCGACAGGGGGAGACCCAGTACTTC. Its translation is CATSRQGETQYF.

This clonotype was seen a few times. V is TRBV10-2 and J is TRBJ1-6; D is possibly TRBD1 (6 bases). V was pared by 6 bases and J by 3 bases, with 15 bases between. In germline, CDR1 is WSHSY, CDR2 SAAADI. The CDR3 sequence is 16 residues long. Here the CDR3 reads CASRSGTTNYNSPLHF. The CDR3 coding sequence is TGCGCCAGCAGGTCCGGGACAACCAACTATAATTCACCCCTCCACTTT.

V usage is TRBV27 and J usage is TRBJ2-2, with D maybe TRBD2 (6 bases). V was cut by 4 bases and J by 7 bases, with 10 bases left in between. Germline V gene sequence: CDR1 MNHEY, CDR2 SMNVEV (reference sequence). CDR3 length: 13 residues. In DNA, the CDR3 is TGTGCCAGCAGTTATGGGAGGAACGGGGAGCTGTTTTTT. Its translation is CASSYGRNGELFF.

This clonotype was seen at least ten times. The chain uses TRBV20-1 and TRBJ1-2; 9 positions agree with TRBD1. The germline V gene has CDR1 DFQATT and CDR2 SNEGSKA (reference sequence). With 6 bases clipped from V and 4 bases from J, the junction kept 3 bases outside the gene matches. The CDR3 covers 12 residues. CDR3 nucleotide sequence: TGCAGTGCCCGGGACAGGGCCTATGGCTACACCTTC. It translates to CSARDRAYGYTF.

This clonotype was observed many times. The chain links TRBV14 to TRBJ1-1, with a possible D match to TRBD1 (5 bases). The CDR3 consists of 14 residues. Deletions cut 4 bases from V and 4 bases from J, with 13 bases between. Germline CDR1 reads SGHDN; CDR2 reads FVKESK. This chain's CDR3 is CASSLQGYGTEAFF. CDR3 nucleotide sequence: TGTGCCAGCAGCCTCCAGGGTTATGGCACTGAAGCTTTCTTT. Drawing the rest from reference TRBV14 and TRBJ1-1, the complete variable domain is EAGVTQFPSHSVIEKGQTVTLRCDPISGHDNLYWYRRVMGKEIKFLLHFVKESKQDESGMPNNRFLAERTGGTYSTLKVQPAELEDSGVYFCASSLQGYGTEAFFGQGTRLTVV.

This clonotype was observed a handful of times. This sequence joins TRBV7-9 and TRBJ2-1; 14 bases agree with TRBD2. CDR1 and CDR2 (germline): SEHNR, FQNEAQ (reference sequence). The CDR3 runs 18 residues. Germline trimming cut 5 bases from V and 9 bases from J; bases unmatched to any gene: 15. CDR3 residues: CASSPPGTSGGPRGEQFF. In DNA form, the CDR3 reads TGTGCCAGCAGCCCCCCCGGGACTAGCGGGGGCCCGAGGGGTGAGCAGTTCTTC.

The chain employs TRBV28 and TRBJ2-7, with 11 bases matching TRBD1. The CDR3 runs 16 residues. Germline loops: CDR1 MDHEN, CDR2 SYDVKM. V was pared by 5 bases and J by 7 bases, with 13 bases of the junction left unmatched. Written as DNA, the CDR3 is TGTGCCAGCAGTCCTGTAGGGGACAGGGGGACGTATGAGCAGTACTTC. Its translation: CASSPVGDRGTYEQYF.

This clonotype was found many times. This chain uses TRBV7-2 with TRBJ2-3; perhaps TRBD1 as D (6 bases). The CDR3 spans 13 residues. Trimming removed 5 bases from V and 4 bases from J, with 10 bases in between. Germline values: CDR1 SGHTA, CDR2 FQGNSA. The CDR3 region is CASSIQGSDTQYF. As DNA, the CDR3 is TGTGCCAGCAGCATACAGGGTTCAGATACGCAGTATTTT.